This is a list of T cell receptor beta chains from one sample in a study of regulatory T cells in long-lasting Graves disease. TCRdb itself ran the multiplex PCR reads through MiXCR, one entry per CDR3 protein. The sample contains 250,000 or so distinct CDR3 sequences, about 17% of which appear only once. The sample was also linked to a second study, of T cells in Graves' hyperthyroidism and ophthalmopathy.

Sequencing used peripheral blood mononuclear cells (PBMCs), obtained at new diagnosis, from a patient treated with antithyroid drugs. These TCRs come from a woman between 25 and 40 years old with Graves disease. Both conserved end residues are part of each CDR3.

V,CDR3
TRBV4-3,CASTAWGVNTEAFF
TRBV28,CASVRGTGELFF
TRBV20-1,CSAHGQGDTEAFF
TRBV20-1,CSARDSQGALSNQPQHF
TRBV7-3,CASSLSLISEAFF
TRBV7-2,CASSWRLAGNQETQYF
TRBV11-2,CASSSTRGQRANYGYTF
TRBV7-9,CASSSRGRTTNEKLFF
TRBV6-2/TRBV6-3,CASYTGNQPQHF
TRBV5-1,CASSRGREMNTEAFF
TRBV20-1,CSALPGGLDQPQHF
TRBV5-5,CASSLTSGGVGTVNEQFF
TRBV12-3/TRBV12-4,CASTSMEGRQPQHF
TRBV14,CASSQWGGNEKLFF
TRBV7-8,CASSLASGGGGYTF
TRBV6-1,CASLGLGDTQYF
TRBV3-1,CASSQDPRTSGYGYTF
TRBV5-1,CASSLEASSEYNEQFF
TRBV5-1,CASSADGNIQYF
TRBV12-3/TRBV12-4,CASSFRDSSRETQYF
TRBV9,CASMICRGNQPQHF
TRBV6-1,CASGWGADSPLHF
TRBV5-1,CASSLWGDVGAFF
TRBV4-1,CASSQTVVYQETQYF
TRBV6-5,CASSCLPNTEAFF
TRBV4-2,CASSQGGTALGEQYF
TRBV20-1,CSALIPSGRADNQPQHF
TRBV6-1,CASSQTSGGSSYNEQFF
TRBV11-1,CASSPRDPRHGYTF
TRBV4-2,CASSLLRGASYEQYF
TRBV13,CASSDPSGGPQETQYF
TRBV5-1,CASSYDSRNTEAFF
TRBV19,CASSIRRTVNEKLFF
TRBV11-1,CASSLYRDNEQFF
TRBV6-1,CASRKQGLETQYF
TRBV6-1,CASTPSGANVLTF
TRBV7-8,CASSLGSSGIYEQYF
TRBV7-2,CASSSTGETQYF
TRBV5-1,CASSWGGKQLTGANVLTF
TRBV20-1,CSARPSGRSYEQYF
TRBV14,CASSRQPNYGYTF
TRBV6-2/TRBV6-3,CASSKNTQYF
TRBV20-1,CSASFTRSAEQYF
TRBV11-2,CASSLRVSDTGELFF
TRBV13,CASSLWQGSYEQYF
TRBV7-3,CASTPGRGDTEAFF
TRBV10-3,CAISGLEEDTQYF
TRBV27,CASSATGGGYGYTF
TRBV19,CASSKARKYQETQYF